The entry below describes one T cell receptor beta chain. These data come from a study of blood T cell repertoires in COVID-19. At the level of the study: Sample material is recorded as cDNA or gDNA derived from T cells, B-cell-depleted T cells, or PBMCs.

The protocol was immunoSEQ multiplex PCR, while the TCRdb copy is restricted to in-frame clones and leaves out a portion. This table holds some 260,000 clones, approximately 81% found once. V was clipped by 1 base and J by 6 bases, with 10 bases between them. The CDR3 is made up of 14 amino acids. CDR1 is SGHVS, CDR2 FQNEAQ, per germline. The V call is TRBV7-8, the J call TRBJ2-1; D unclear. Sequenced material: peripheral blood. The sequence was obtained from a woman under 30 with acute or convalescent COVID-19. The CDR3 DNA reads TGTGCCAGCAGCTTAGGCTCTAGTATCAATGAGCAGTTCTTC. This encodes CASSLGSSINEQFF.